These 14 T cell receptor beta chains originate from one sample sequenced in a study of T cells in Graves' hyperthyroidism and ophthalmopathy. Amplified TCR beta CDR3 regions derived from RNA transcripts. TCR CDR3 underwent first-round RT-PCR with the HTBI primer set. TCRdb redid the calling of the multiplex PCR reads with MiXCR, one entry per CDR3 protein. The sample lists more than 450,000 distinct CDR3 sequences; roughly 21% were seen once. Sequencing was carried out using blood. Every receptor here comes from a man aged 40-49 years with Graves' ophthalmopathy.

This clonotype was observed at least ten times. The chain joins TRBV20-1 to TRBJ2-7; 9 bases line up with TRBD2. V was clipped by 0 bases and J by 2 bases; unmatched bases: 5. The CDR3 is 15 residues long. Germline V gene sequence: CDR1 DFQATT, CDR2 SNEGSKA (reference sequence). The CDR3 DNA sequence: TGCAGTGCTAGAGATGAGACTAGCGGAACCTACGAGCAGTACTTC. Translation: CSARDETSGTYEQYF.

Many counts were recorded for this clonotype. The chain couples TRBV2 to TRBJ2-3; D is unresolved. Germline V lookup: CDR1 SNHLY, CDR2 FYNNEI. This CDR3 spans 15 amino acids. The ends were cut back, 6 bases at V and 2 bases at J, with 15 bases in the middle. This CDR3 reads CASSSMVAATDTQYF. DNA for the CDR3: TGTGCCAGCAGCTCCATGGTAGCCGCCACAGATACGCAGTATTTT.

This clonotype was observed at least ten times. This chain joins TRBV7-2 and TRBJ2-5; TRBD1 matches at 7 bases. The CDR3 is made up of 13 amino acids. CDR1 SGHTA and CDR2 FQGNSA come from the germline V gene. Trimming took 5 bases from V and 7 from J; bases not matched to a gene: 7. The CDR3 region is CASSPTGAWTQYF. Written as DNA, the CDR3 is TGTGCCAGCAGCCCCACAGGGGCGTGGACCCAGTACTTC.

This chain joins TRBV3-1 and TRBJ2-5; perhaps TRBD2 as D (6 bases). CDR1 and CDR2 from the germline V gene are LGHDT and YNNKEL (reference sequence). The CDR3 length is 15 residues. Deletions cut 2 bases from V and 2 bases from J, with 12 bases between. CDR3 sequence reads: CASSQSQRGQETQYF. The CDR3 coding sequence is TGTGCCAGCAGCCAATCACAACGGGGGCAAGAGACCCAGTACTTC.

This clonotype was detected a few times. This chain uses TRBV5-1 with TRBJ1-4, with D unclear. The CDR3 spans 13 residues. Germline CDR1 is SGHRS and CDR2 is YFSETQ. V lost 5 bases, J lost 8 bases, and 13 bases lay in between. The CDR3 is CASRKIGREKLFF. CDR3 in DNA: TGCGCCAGCAGAAAGATAGGGAGAGAAAAACTGTTTTTT.

Many counts were recorded for this clonotype. The chain links TRBV5-1 to TRBJ1-1; TRBD1 might be the D (5 bases). The germline V and J ends were trimmed by 5 bases and 4 bases, with 15 bases remaining between them. The CDR3 runs to 14 residues. Germline V gene lookup returns CDR1 SGHRS and CDR2 YFSETQ. CDR3 nucleotides: TGCGCCAGCAGGGAGGGGAGTATTGGCACTGAAGCTTTCTTT. Encoded protein: CASREGSIGTEAFF.

This clonotype came up a few times. This rearrangement joins TRBV29-1 to TRBJ2-2, with TRBD1 matching over 9 bases. The germline V gene encodes CDR1 SQVTM and CDR2 ANQGSEA. The V gene end was trimmed by 7 bases and the J gene end by 5 bases; junction bases not matched to a gene: 17. This CDR3 region has 17 residues. Here the CDR3 reads CSARGGTGSRGTGELFF. CDR3 DNA: TGCAGCGCCAGGGGGGGGACAGGGAGTAGGGGGACCGGGGAGCTGTTTTTT.

This rearrangement joins TRBV11-2 to TRBJ2-3, with 7 bases that match TRBD1. The CDR3 has 15 residues. J was trimmed by 10 bases and V by 5 bases; bases with no gene match: 15. Looked up from germline, CDR1 is SGHAT and CDR2 is FQNNGV. The CDR3 DNA reads as TGTGCCAGCAGCCCCAACGGGACAGAAGTGGATGCGCAGTATTTT. It specifies CASSPNGTEVDAQYF.

J is TRBJ2-5 and V is TRBV2; TRBD2 aligns across 7 bases. The ends lost 4 bases at V and 3 bases at J; junction bases unmatched: 5. CDR3 length: 14 residues. CDR1 is SNHLY and CDR2 is FYNNEI in the germline V gene. This CDR3 reads CASSVTSIKETQYF. DNA for the CDR3: TGTGCCAGCAGTGTGACTAGCATTAAAGAGACCCAGTACTTC.

The V and J genes are TRBV28 and TRBJ2-5, with a weak D call TRBD2 (5 bases). The CDR3 contains 17 residues. The ends were cut back, 10 bases at V and 1 base at J, with 25 bases in the middle. Looked up from germline, CDR1 is MDHEN and CDR2 is SYDVKM. The DNA of the CDR3 is TGTGCCACCGACCGACACCCCCCCAGGACTCGCCAAGAGACCCAGTACTTC. Its protein product is CATDRHPPRTRQETQYF.

This clonotype was found a few times. The chain employs TRBV24-1 and TRBJ2-7, with 8 bases that match TRBD2. Trimming at V came to 3 bases and at J to 4 bases, leaving 16 bases not matched to a gene. The CDR3 is made up of 18 amino acids. Germline CDR1 KGHDR, CDR2 SFDVKD. The CDR3, as DNA: TGTGCCACCAGTGATGGGTTAGCGGGAAATGTCCTCCCTTACGAGCAGTACTTC. Translation: CATSDGLAGNVLPYEQYF.

This clonotype has ten or more counts. The chain combines TRBV6-2 or TRBV6-3 with TRBJ2-7; 8 nucleotides line up with TRBD2. The CDR3 is made up of 15 amino acids. The ends lost 2 bases at V and 7 bases at J; junction bases unmatched: 10. CDR1 MNHEY and CDR2 SVGEGT come from the germline V gene. The CDR3 region is CASSYLAGGAGEQYF. The CDR3 nucleotides are TGTGCCAGCAGTTACCTCGCGGGAGGCGCGGGGGAGCAGTACTTC.

Only one count was recorded for this clonotype. The chain recombines TRBV6-1 with TRBJ1-5; D may be TRBD1 (5 bases). This CDR3 has 16 residues. V dropped 4 bases and J dropped 3 bases, with 16 bases sitting between them. CDR1 is MNHNS and CDR2 is SASEGT in the germline V gene. The CDR3 DNA sequence: TGTGCCAGCAGTGCCCTTGGCGGGGGTGCCAATCAGCCCCAGCATTTT. Its protein is CASSALGGGANQPQHF.

This clonotype was found a few times. The chain uses TRBV5-5 and TRBJ2-7; TRBD2 aligns across 13 bases. The CDR3 runs 15 residues. In germline, CDR1 is SGHKS, CDR2 YYEKEE (reference sequence). Losses at the gene ends were 4 bases for V and 3 bases for J; bases not matched to a gene: 4. This CDR3 reads CASSLGTSGNYEQYF. The CDR3 DNA sequence: TGTGCCAGCAGCCTTGGGACTAGCGGGAACTACGAGCAGTACTTC.